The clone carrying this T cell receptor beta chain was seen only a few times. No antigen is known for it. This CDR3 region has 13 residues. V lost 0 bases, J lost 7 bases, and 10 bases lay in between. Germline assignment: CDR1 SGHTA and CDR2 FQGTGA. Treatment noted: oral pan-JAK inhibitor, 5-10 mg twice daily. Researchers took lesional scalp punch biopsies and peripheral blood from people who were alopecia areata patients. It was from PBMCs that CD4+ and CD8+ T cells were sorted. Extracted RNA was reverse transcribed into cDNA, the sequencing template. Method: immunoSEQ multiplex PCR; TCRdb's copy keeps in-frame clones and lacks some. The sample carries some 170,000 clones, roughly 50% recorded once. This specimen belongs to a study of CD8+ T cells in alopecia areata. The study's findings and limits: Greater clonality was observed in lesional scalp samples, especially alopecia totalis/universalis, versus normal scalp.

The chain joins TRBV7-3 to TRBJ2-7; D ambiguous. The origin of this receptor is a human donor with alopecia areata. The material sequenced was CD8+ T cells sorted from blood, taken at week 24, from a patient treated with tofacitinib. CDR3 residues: CASSLTSGREQYF. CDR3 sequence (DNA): TGTGCCAGCAGCTTAACGTCTGGTAGGGAGCAGTACTTC.